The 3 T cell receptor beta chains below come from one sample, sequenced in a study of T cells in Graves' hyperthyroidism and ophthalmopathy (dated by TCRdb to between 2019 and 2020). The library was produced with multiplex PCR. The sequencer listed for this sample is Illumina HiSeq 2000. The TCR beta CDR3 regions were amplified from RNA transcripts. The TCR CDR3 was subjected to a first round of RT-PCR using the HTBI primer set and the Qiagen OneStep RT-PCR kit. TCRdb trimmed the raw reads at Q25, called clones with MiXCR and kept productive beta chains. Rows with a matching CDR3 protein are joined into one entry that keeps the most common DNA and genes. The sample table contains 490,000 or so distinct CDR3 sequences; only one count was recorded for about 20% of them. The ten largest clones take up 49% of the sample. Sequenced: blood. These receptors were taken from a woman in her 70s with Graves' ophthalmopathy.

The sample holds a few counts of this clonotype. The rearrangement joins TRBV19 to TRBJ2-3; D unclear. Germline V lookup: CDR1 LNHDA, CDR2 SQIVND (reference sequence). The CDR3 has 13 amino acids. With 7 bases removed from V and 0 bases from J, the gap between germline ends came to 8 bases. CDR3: CASTALSTDTQYF. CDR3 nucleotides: TGTGCCAGTACCGCCCTCAGCACAGATACGCAGTATTTT. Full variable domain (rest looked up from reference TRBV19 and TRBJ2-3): DGGITQSPKYLFRKEGQNVTLSCEQNLNHDAMYWYRQDPGQGLRLIYYSQIVNDFQKGDIAEGYSVSREKKESFPLTVTSAQKNPTAFYLCASTALSTDTQYFGPGTRLTVL.

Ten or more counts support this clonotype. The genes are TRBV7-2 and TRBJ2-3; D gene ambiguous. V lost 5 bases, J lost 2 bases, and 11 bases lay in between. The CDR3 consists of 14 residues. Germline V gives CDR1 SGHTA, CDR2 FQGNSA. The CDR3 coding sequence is TGTGCCAGCAGCCCCCGGGCCTTCACAGATACGCAGTATTTT. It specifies CASSPRAFTDTQYF. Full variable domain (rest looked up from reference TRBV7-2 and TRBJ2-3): GAGVSQSPSNKVTEKGKDVELRCDPISGHTALYWYRQSLGQGLEFLIYFQGNSAPDKSGLPSDRFSAERTGGSVSTLTIQRTQQEDSAVYLCASSPRAFTDTQYFGPGTRLTVL.

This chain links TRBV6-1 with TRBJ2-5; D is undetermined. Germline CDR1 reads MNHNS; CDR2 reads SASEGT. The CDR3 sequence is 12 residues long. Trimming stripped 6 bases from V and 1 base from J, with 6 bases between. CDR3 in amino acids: CASRGAQETQYF. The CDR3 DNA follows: TGTGCCAGCAGGGGCGCCCAAGAGACCCAGTACTTC.